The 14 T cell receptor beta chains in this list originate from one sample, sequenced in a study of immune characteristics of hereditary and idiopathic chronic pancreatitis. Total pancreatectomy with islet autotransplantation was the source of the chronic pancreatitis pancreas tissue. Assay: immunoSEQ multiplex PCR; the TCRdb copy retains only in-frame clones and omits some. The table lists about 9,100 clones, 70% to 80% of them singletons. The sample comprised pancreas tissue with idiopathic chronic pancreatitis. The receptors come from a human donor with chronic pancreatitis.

In DNA, the CDR3 is TGCGCCAGCAGCCCGGACCCGCAGGGGTCCTACGAGCAGTACGTC. Amino acids: CASSPDPQGSYEQYV. This rearrangement joins TRBV5-1 to TRBJ2-7; D possibly corresponds to TRBD1 (6 bases). The CDR3 consists of 15 residues. Trimming left V 4 bases short and J 1 base short, with 15 bases between. The germline V gene encodes CDR1 SGHRS and CDR2 YFSETQ.

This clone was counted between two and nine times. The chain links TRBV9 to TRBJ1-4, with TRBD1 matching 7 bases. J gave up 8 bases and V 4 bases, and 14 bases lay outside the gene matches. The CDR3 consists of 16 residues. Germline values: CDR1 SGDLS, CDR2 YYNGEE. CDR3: CASSKRMTGQGEKLFF. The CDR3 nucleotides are TGTGCCAGCAGCAAAAGAATGACAGGGCAAGGCGAAAAACTGTTTTTT.

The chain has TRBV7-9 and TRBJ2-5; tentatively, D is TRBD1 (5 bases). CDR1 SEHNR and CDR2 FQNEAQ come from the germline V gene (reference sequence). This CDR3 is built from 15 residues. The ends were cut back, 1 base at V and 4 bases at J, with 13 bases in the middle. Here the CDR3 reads CASSLGGAVRETQYF. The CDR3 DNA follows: TGTGCCAGCAGCTTAGGGGGCGCGGTTAGAGAGACCCAGTACTTC.

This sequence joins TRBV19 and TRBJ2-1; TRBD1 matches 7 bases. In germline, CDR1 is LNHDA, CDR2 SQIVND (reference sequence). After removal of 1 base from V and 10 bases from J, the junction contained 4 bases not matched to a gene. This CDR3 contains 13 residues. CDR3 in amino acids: CASSIVETGEQFF. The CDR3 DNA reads TGTGCCAGTAGTATAGTAGAGACAGGGGAGCAGTTCTTC.

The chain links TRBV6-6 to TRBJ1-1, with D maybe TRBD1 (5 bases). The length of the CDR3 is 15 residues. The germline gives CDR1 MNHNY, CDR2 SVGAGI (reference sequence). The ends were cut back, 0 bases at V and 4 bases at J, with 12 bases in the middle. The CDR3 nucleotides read TGTGCCAGCAGTTACTCCCCAGGGCTGGGCACTGAAGCTTTCTTT. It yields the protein CASSYSPGLGTEAFF.

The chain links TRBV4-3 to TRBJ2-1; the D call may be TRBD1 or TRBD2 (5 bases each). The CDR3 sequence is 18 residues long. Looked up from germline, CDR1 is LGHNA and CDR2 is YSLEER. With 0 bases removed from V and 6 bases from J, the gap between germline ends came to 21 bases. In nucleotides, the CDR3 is TGCGCCAGCAGCCAAGATCTCGGTAGTACCGGGACGGTCAATGAGCAGTTCTTC. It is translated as CASSQDLGSTGTVNEQFF.

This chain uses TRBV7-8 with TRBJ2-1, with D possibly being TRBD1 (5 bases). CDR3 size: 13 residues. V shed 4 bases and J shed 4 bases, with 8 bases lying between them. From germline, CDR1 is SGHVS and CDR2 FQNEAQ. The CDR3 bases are TGTGCCAGCAGCTACCACAGGTACAATGAGCAGTTCTTC. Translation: CASSYHRYNEQFF.

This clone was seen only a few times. The CDR3 nucleotides read TGTGCCAGCAGCTTAGCTGGGACAGTGTACGACGAGCAGTACTTC. Amino acids: CASSLAGTVYDEQYF. The chain is built from TRBV7-6 and TRBJ2-7; TRBD1 matches 7 bases. CDR1 is SGHVS and CDR2 is FNYEAQ in the germline V gene. Trimming at V came to 0 bases and at J to 5 bases, leaving 7 bases not matched to a gene. CDR3 length: 15 amino acids.

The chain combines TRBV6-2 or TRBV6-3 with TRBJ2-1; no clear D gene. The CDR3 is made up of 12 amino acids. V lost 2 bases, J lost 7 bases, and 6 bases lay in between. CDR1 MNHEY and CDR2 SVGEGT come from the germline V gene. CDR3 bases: TGTGCCAGCAGTTACGGCTGGAATGAGCAGTTCTTC. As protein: CASSYGWNEQFF.

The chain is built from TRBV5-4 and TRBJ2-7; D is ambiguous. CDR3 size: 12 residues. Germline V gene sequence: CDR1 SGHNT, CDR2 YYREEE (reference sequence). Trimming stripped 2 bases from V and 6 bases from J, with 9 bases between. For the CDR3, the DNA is TGTGCCAGCAGCTTTAGTCCTGGCGAGCAGTACTTC. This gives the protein CASSFSPGEQYF.

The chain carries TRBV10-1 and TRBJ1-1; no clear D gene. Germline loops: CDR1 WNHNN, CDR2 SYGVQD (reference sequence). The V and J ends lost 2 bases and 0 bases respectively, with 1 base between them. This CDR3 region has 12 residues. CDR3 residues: CASSEVNTEAFF. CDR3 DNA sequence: TGCGCCAGCAGTGAGGTGAACACTGAAGCTTTCTTT.

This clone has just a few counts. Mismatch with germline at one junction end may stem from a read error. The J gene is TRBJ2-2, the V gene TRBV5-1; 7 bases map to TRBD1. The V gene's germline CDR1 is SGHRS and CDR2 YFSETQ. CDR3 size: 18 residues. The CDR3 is CASSIDRDSPPSARGAVF. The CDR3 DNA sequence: TGCGCCAGCAGCATAGACCGGGACAGCCCGCCCTCCGCCCGGGGAGCTGTTTTT.

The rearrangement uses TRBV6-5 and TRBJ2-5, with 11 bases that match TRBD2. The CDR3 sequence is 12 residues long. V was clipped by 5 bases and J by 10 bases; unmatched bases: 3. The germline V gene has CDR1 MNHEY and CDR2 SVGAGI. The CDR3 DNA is TGTGCCAGCAGTCGACTAGCGGGATACCAGTACTTC. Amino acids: CASSRLAGYQYF.

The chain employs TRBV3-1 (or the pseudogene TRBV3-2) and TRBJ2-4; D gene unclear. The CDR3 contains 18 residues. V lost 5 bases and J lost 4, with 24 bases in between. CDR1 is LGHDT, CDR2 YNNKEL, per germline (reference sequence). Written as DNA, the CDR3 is TGTGCCAGCAGCACGTATCCTCCCATTTGCAAAGAAAAAAACATTCAGTACTTC. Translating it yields CASSTYPPICKEKNIQYF.